Below, 17 T cell receptor beta chains from the same sample are listed, as sequenced in a study of CD4 and CD8 cells across lung adenocarcinoma regions. MiXCR, applied by TCRdb to the PCR reads, yields one record per CDR3 protein. The sample includes 23,000 or so distinct CDR3 sequences, about 50% of them seen just once. The sequenced material came from CD8+ T cells from the center of a lung tumor. The receptors were sampled from a male donor with lung adenocarcinoma. The CD4 and CD8 labels of this study may be unreliable.

This clonotype was found once. The chain recombines TRBV24-1 with TRBJ2-3, with D perhaps TRBD1 or TRBD2 (6 bases each). The assigned J gene may be wrong: the sequence end matches TRBJ2-7 better. The CDR3 contains 15 residues. Germline V gene sequence: CDR1 KGHDR, CDR2 SFDVKD. The CDR3 bases are TGTGCCACCAGTGGAGGTAGGGGGGTCACAGACATGCAGTACTTC. Amino acid sequence: CATSGGRGVTDMQYF.

This chain connects TRBV24-1 to TRBJ2-1; the match to TRBD2 covers 11 bases. The DNA matches TRBJ2-5 better at its end, which makes the J call doubtful. This CDR3 has 16 residues. CDR1 is KGHDR and CDR2 is SFDVKD in the germline V gene. In DNA form, the CDR3 reads TGTGCCACCAGTAGGCTAGCGGGGGGTGTTAAAGAGACCCAGTACTTC. Translation gives CATSRLAGGVKETQYF.

This clonotype was seen a few times. This chain uses TRBV6-5 with TRBJ1-2; unclear D gene. CDR3 length: 15 residues. Trimming shortened V by 2 bases and J by 2 bases, and 12 bases separated the two germline ends. CDR1 and CDR2 (germline): MNHEY, SVGAGI. Here the CDR3 DNA reads TGTGCCAGCAGTTACGAAGGGAAGGTAAACTATGGCTACACCTTC. Translating it yields CASSYEGKVNYGYTF.

The chain is built from TRBV27 and TRBJ2-1, with 8 bases aligning to TRBD2. J was trimmed by 3 bases and V by 10 bases; bases with no gene match: 2. The CDR3 consists of 12 residues. CDR1 and CDR2 (germline): MNHEY, SMNVEV (reference sequence). The CDR3 here is CATGLDYNEQFF. The CDR3 bases are TGTGCCACGGGACTAGACTACAATGAGCAGTTCTTC.

By share, this clonotype ranks as medium-sized. The chain uses TRBV6-5 and TRBJ1-1; D might be TRBD1 (6 bases). Germline V gene data show CDR1 as MNHEY and CDR2 as SVGAGI. Trimming took 6 bases from V and 3 from J, leaving 11 bases between them. The CDR3 covers 13 residues. Written as DNA, the CDR3 is TGTGCCAGCAGATCCAGGGGCTACACTGAAGCTTTCTTT. Its translation is CASRSRGYTEAFF.

Details on this clonotype: At one boundary the junction diverges from the germline segment, which might be a read error. The chain joins TRBV6-1 to TRBJ2-3; D tentatively reads TRBD1 or TRBD2 (5 bases each). The length of the CDR3 is 14 residues. Germline CDR1 and CDR2: MNHNS and SASEGT. CDR3 residues: CASSVGRGPETQYF. The DNA for the CDR3 is TGTGCGAGCAGCGTGGGGCGAGGGCCAGAGACGCAGTATTTC.

This clonotype came up a few times. This chain joins TRBV12-3 or TRBV12-4 and TRBJ2-1; D ambiguous. The CDR3 is 12 amino acids. Deletions cut 6 bases from V and 4 bases from J, with 7 bases between. CDR3 nucleotide sequence: TGTGCCAGCAGCCGGGCTTACAATGAGCAGTTCTTC. It specifies CASSRAYNEQFF.

This rearrangement joins TRBV24-1 to TRBJ2-4; a weak D match, TRBD2 (5 bases). Trimming took 5 bases from V and 0 from J, leaving 10 bases between them. The germline V gene has CDR1 KGHDR and CDR2 SFDVKD. The CDR3 loop spans 15 amino acids. CDR3 region: CATSAGMGAKNIQYF. In DNA form, the CDR3 reads TGTGCCACCAGTGCGGGGATGGGAGCCAAAAACATTCAGTACTTC.

Concerning this clonotype itself: The junction differs from germline at one of its ends, possibly a read error. The chain is built from TRBV6-1 and TRBJ2-3; possibly TRBD2 for D (7 bases). Germline V gene sequence: CDR1 MNHNS, CDR2 SASEGT. The CDR3 totals 17 residues. CDR3: CASRGGRDYTAKNTQYF. In DNA, the CDR3 is TGTGCCAGCAGGGGGGGCCGGGACTACACTGCCAAAAACACTCAGTACTTT.

This clonotype turned up a few times. This chain connects TRBV11-1 to TRBJ2-1; D is perhaps TRBD1 (7 bases). This CDR3 has 16 amino acids. Germline V gene sequence: CDR1 SGHAT, CDR2 FQDESV (reference sequence). Trimming pared 1 base from V and 5 bases from J, leaving 15 bases between. The CDR3 region is CASSLGGRGENNEQFF. Written as DNA, the CDR3 is TGTGCCAGCAGCTTAGGGGGCAGGGGGGAGAACAATGAGCAGTTCTTC.

This clonotype has only a few counts. This chain connects TRBV27 to TRBJ2-2; 11 nucleotides match TRBD2. The CDR3 loop spans 19 amino acids. Losses at the gene ends were 2 bases for V and 3 bases for J; bases not matched to a gene: 11. The germline V gene encodes CDR1 MNHEY and CDR2 SMNVEV (reference sequence). The chain's CDR3 is CASSLGVAGGPEDTGELFF. The CDR3 region has the DNA TGTGCCAGCAGTTTAGGGGTAGCGGGAGGGCCAGAGGACACCGGGGAGCTGTTTTTT.

J is TRBJ2-4 and V is TRBV10-1, with TRBD2 identical over 7 bases. This CDR3 region has 14 residues. Germline V lookup: CDR1 WNHNN, CDR2 SYGVQD (reference sequence). V was pared by 7 bases and J by 12 bases, with 15 bases of the junction left unmatched. Here the CDR3 reads CASTRTGGEDTQYF. DNA for the CDR3: TGCGCCAGCACGAGGACGGGAGGCGAAGATACTCAGTACTTC.

J is TRBJ2-5 and V is TRBV27; the D gene could be TRBD1 or TRBD2 (6 bases each). The CDR3 spans 16 residues. CDR1 and CDR2 from the germline V gene are MNHEY and SMNVEV (reference sequence). The DNA for the CDR3 is TGTTTCTGCGCGGGGCTCGGGGGCCGTGACCAAGAGACCCAGTACTTC. Its protein product is CFCAGLGGRDQETQYF.

The chain has TRBV6-5 and TRBJ2-5; D not certain. The CDR3 is 11 residues long. Germline loops: CDR1 MNHEY, CDR2 SVGAGI. Between the trimmed V and J ends, which lost 6 bases and 5 bases, there was a span of 7 bases. CDR3 loop: CASSPSETQYF. In nucleotides, the CDR3 is TGTGCCAGCAGCCCCTCGGAGACCCAGTACTTC.

In the case of this clonotype: At one boundary the junction diverges from the germline segment, which might be a read error. The chain uses TRBV10-3 and TRBJ2-3; perhaps TRBD2 as D (7 bases). The CDR3 has 19 residues. Germline CDR1 ENHRY, CDR2 SYGVKD. The CDR3 sequence: CAISVPLTTRGRDLETQYF. CDR3 DNA: TGTGCCATCAGTGTACCCCTGACCACTAGGGGGAGGGACCTGGAGACGCAGTACTTT.

This clonotype was found once. The genes are TRBV7-6 and TRBJ2-5, with D unclear. CDR3 length: 14 amino acids. Trimming took off 1 base at V and 2 bases at J, with 8 bases between the two ends. Germline CDR1 is SGHVS and CDR2 is FNYEAQ. CDR3 nucleotides: TGTGCCAGCAGCTTAGGAGGCTCGCAAGAGACCCAGTACTTC. The encoded protein is CASSLGGSQETQYF. The full variable domain, completed using reference TRBV7-6 and TRBJ2-5, is GAGVSQSPRYKVTKRGQDVALRCDPISGHVSLYWYRQALGQGPEFLTYFNYEAQQDKSGLPNDRFSAERPEGSISTLTIQRTEQRDSAMYRCASSLGGSQETQYFGPGTRLLVL.

This rearrangement joins TRBV10-1 to TRBJ2-3; a weak D match, TRBD2 (6 bases). Judging by the DNA end, TRBJ2-5 fits better; the J call may be wrong. The CDR3 is 18 amino acids. The V gene's germline CDR1 is WNHNN and CDR2 SYGVQD (reference sequence). CDR3 amino acids: CASSTTGGGERGTDTQYF. The CDR3 DNA reads TGCGCCAGCAGTACGACGGGCGGAGGGGAGCGTGGCACAGATACCCAGTACTTC.